The next 5 T cell receptor beta chains were all read from a single sample in a study of T-cell memory formation after mild COVID-19. One entry per CDR3 protein results from TCRdb running MiXCR on the 5' RACE reads. The repertoire holds about 420,000 distinct CDR3 sequences, 20% to 25% seen once, with around 13% in the top ten. Material for sequencing was PBMCs or a T cell subset sorted from them (not recorded which). The receptor set was obtained from an adult woman who had mild COVID-19 (a few samples of this study predate the infection). Cell type and time point are not known.

The chain uses TRBV12-3 or TRBV12-4 and TRBJ1-5; D gene uncertain. This CDR3 has 14 amino acids. V shed 6 bases and J shed 0 bases, with 9 bases lying between them. The CDR3 region is CASSRTFSNQPQHF. The CDR3 coding sequence is TGTGCCAGCAGCCGAACCTTTAGCAATCAGCCCCAGCATTTT.

This clonotype was seen only a few times. The chain carries TRBV5-1 and TRBJ2-5, with a weak D call TRBD2 (7 bases). The V gene lost 0 bases and the J gene lost 5 bases, with 17 bases spanning the gap. Germline loops: CDR1 SGHRS, CDR2 YFSETQ. The CDR3 is 16 amino acids. The CDR3 region is CASSLEPGGMRETQYF. Here the CDR3 DNA reads TGCGCCAGCAGCTTGGAACCGGGGGGCATGAGGGAGACCCAGTACTTC.

This clonotype was counted between two and nine times. The genes are TRBV5-1 and TRBJ2-7, with D uncertain. Germline CDR1 and CDR2: SGHRS and YFSETQ. The V end lost 1 base, the J end lost 3 bases, and 5 bases lay between the germline ends. The CDR3 is made up of 12 amino acids. CDR3: CASSLTDYEQYF. DNA of the CDR3: TGCGCCAGCAGCTTGACTGACTACGAGCAGTACTTC.

CDR3 in DNA: TGTGCCAGCAGGAGAACCGGGACAGCTAATGAAAAACTGTTTTTT. This codes for CASRRTGTANEKLFF. The chain recombines TRBV6-4 with TRBJ1-4; TRBD1 aligns across 7 bases. CDR1 and CDR2 from the germline V gene are MRHNA and SNTAGT. The CDR3 covers 15 residues. The trim removed 6 bases at V and 3 bases at J, leaving 7 bases unmatched.

The CDR3 protein is CASRGLASPGELFF. The CDR3 DNA sequence: TGTGCCAGCAGGGGACTAGCGAGCCCCGGGGAGCTGTTTTTT. The chain employs TRBV6-5 and TRBJ2-2; 10 nucleotides match TRBD2. The CDR3 spans 14 residues. CDR1 and CDR2 (germline): MNHEY, SVGAGI. The J segment lost 6 bases and the V segment lost 6 bases, leaving 4 bases of the junction unmatched.